The clone carrying this T cell receptor beta chain was seen many times. Its antigen is as yet unknown. Germline-derived CDR1 and CDR2 are SGDLS and YYNGEE. V was pared by 2 bases and J by 2 bases, with 1 base of the junction left unmatched. This CDR3 has 14 residues. The data derive from a study of T cells in Graves' hyperthyroidism and ophthalmopathy. RNA transcripts served as the template for amplifying TCR beta CDR3 regions. The HTBI set primed first-round TCR CDR3 RT-PCR. TCRdb fed the multiplex PCR reads into MiXCR, producing one record per CDR3 protein. Seen here are about 840,000 distinct CDR3 sequences, about two fifths observed once, and the top ten hold 8.9%. Study-level results: Expanded thyroid clonotypes (above 0.001) were mostly also found in blood.

Stable Graves' hyperthyroidism meant no ophthalmopathy progression within 18 months. The study enrolled patients aged 18 to 65 with newly diagnosed hyperthyroidism of under 2 months' duration. The chain carries TRBV9 and TRBJ1-5; 7 nucleotides line up with TRBD1. The sample consisted of blood. The TCR sequence derives from a man between 18 and 29 years old with Graves' hyperthyroidism. The CDR3 bases are TGTGCCAGCAGCGTCGGGACAGGCAATCAGCCCCAGCATTTT. Residues: CASSVGTGNQPQHF.